This T cell receptor (beta chain) was profiled in a study of cytomegalovirus exposure and HLA in healthy donors. Germline CDR1 is SQVTM and CDR2 is ANQGSEA. The V and J ends lost 2 bases and 1 base respectively, with 8 bases between them. The length of the CDR3 is 13 residues. The PCR had 60 Vbeta and 13 Jbeta primers. Profiling relied on immunoSEQ multiplex PCR, and the TCRdb table lists in-frame clones only, not all of them. The table has more than 80,000 clones, 65% to 80% seen once; the top ten hold around 4.2%. General study points: Researchers catalogued about 160 TCR beta chains as cytomegalovirus-associated. It was reported in a later analysis that an Asian-associated ancestry cluster showed fewer N-insertions than the approximately 700-donor mean. V- and J-gene trimming of TCR beta was linked (in a later analysis) to a missense DCLRE1C variant. Specific recognition of CMV antigens was confirmed in vitro for a few chains (all CMV-associated).

This clone was seen once. The antigen remains undetermined. This rearrangement joins TRBV29-1 to TRBJ1-1, with a tentative D call TRBD1 (5 bases). The sequenced material came from PBMCs. This clonotype was sampled from a man aged 55 to 69 in good health and CMV-seronegative. DNA for the CDR3: TGCAGCGTTGAACCGACAGCGAACACTGAAGCTTTCTTT. Translation gives CSVEPTANTEAFF.